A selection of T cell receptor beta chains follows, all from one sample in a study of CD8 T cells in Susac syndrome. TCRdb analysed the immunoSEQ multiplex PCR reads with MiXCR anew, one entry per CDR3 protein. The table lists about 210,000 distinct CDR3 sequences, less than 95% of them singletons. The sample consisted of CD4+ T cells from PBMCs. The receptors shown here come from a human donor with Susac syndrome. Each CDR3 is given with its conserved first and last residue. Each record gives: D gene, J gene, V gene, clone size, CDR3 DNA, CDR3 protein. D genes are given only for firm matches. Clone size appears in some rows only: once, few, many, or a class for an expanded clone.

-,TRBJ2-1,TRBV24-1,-,TGTGCCACCAGTGATTTCACCGAAAGCTCCTACAATGAGCAGTTCTTC,CATSDFTESSYNEQFF
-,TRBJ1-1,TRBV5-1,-,TGCGCCAGCAGCTTGGAAGTGGGGACCCGGAACACTGAAGCTTTCTTT,CASSLEVGTRNTEAFF
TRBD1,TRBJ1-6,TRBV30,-,TGTGCCTCCAGGGGGGGGGCGGAAAATTCACCCCTCCACTTT,CASRGGAENSPLHF
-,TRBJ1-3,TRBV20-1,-,TGCAGTGCTGGAGGCTTGACAGGACCCTCTGGAAACACCATATATTTT,CSAGGLTGPSGNTIYF
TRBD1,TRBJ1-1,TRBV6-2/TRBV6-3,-,TGTGCCAGCACCCGGACAGGGCTTTCCAACACTGAAGCTTTCTTT,CASTRTGLSNTEAFF
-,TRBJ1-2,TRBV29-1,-,TGCAGCGTTGAAGGAACGCCAGGGTCGGGAGGCTACACCTTC,CSVEGTPGSGGYTF
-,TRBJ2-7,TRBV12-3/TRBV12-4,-,TGTGCCAGCAGAAAGAGGACCGGGGAGTTC,CASRKRTGEF
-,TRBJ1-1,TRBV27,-,TGTGCCAGCAGTGCCCTAGGCCAGCTGAACACTGAAGCTTTCTTT,CASSALGQLNTEAFF
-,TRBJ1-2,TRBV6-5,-,TGTGCCAGCAGACCCCCACAGGGTATAATGGTTGGCTACACCTTC,CASRPPQGIMVGYTF
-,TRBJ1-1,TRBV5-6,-,TGTGCCAGCAGCGCCTGGCTGGGAGCAGCTTTCTTT,CASSAWLGAAFF
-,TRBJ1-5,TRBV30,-,TGTGCCTGGAGTAAGGAGAGCTCCAATCAGCCCCAGCATTTT,CAWSKESSNQPQHF
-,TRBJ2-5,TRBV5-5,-,TGTGCCAGCAGCTTTAGCGGCCAAGAGACCCAGTACTTC,CASSFSGQETQYF
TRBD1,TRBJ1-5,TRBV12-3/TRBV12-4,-,TGTGCCAGCAGTTTACGGACGGGGATAGACAGGGGTCAGCCCCAGCATTTT,CASSLRTGIDRGQPQHF
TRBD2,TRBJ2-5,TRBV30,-,TGTGCCTGGACTAGCGGGGGGGCCGGGAAGACCCAGTACTTC,CAWTSGGAGKTQYF
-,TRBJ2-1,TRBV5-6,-,TGTGCCAGCAGCTGGACAGCCGATGAGCAGTTCTTC,CASSWTADEQFF
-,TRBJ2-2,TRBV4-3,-,TGCGCCAGCAGCGTGCGTGGGCATGGGATTAGGGCCGGGGAGCTGTTTTTT,CASSVRGHGIRAGELFF
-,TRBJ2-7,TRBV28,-,TGTGCCAGCAGTACTCATCCATTCAGGGGAGAGCAGTACTTC,CASSTHPFRGEQYF
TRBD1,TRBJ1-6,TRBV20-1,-,TGCAGTGCCCCCGAGGGGGCGCCTTCCCAATCCCCCCTCCACTTT,CSAPEGAPSQSPLHF
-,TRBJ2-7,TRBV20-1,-,TGCAGTGCCCACTCGCCGGGATGGGACGAGCAGTACTTC,CSAHSPGWDEQYF
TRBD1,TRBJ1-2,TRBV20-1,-,TGCAGTGCTCGACAGGGGTACTATGGCTACACCTTC,CSARQGYYGYTF
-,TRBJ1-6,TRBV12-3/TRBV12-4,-,TGTGCCAGCAGTTTGCGGGGAAGCCATTCGGATAATTCACCCCTCCACTTT,CASSLRGSHSDNSPLHF
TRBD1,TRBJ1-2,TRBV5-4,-,TGTGCCAGCAGCTTGAGGGGGCCGAGTGGCTACACCTTC,CASSLRGPSGYTF
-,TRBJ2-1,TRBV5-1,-,TGCGCCAGCAGTCCACCCGGGGCAGCCTCCTACAATGAGCAGTTCTTC,CASSPPGAASYNEQFF
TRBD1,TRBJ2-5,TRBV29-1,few,TGCAGCGTGAAGGCCGGACAGGGGCGAGAGACCCAGTACTTC,CSVKAGQGRETQYF
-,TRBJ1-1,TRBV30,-,TGTGCGGGGAGGGGAGCCACTGAAGCTTTCTTT,CAGRGATEAFF
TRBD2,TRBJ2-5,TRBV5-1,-,TGCGCCAGCAGCTTGGCCAGCGGGGGCGGGGAGACCCAGTACTTC,CASSLASGGGETQYF
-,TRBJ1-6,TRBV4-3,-,TGCGCCAGCAGCCAAGATTTGAGGGCTCACTCACCCCTCCACTTT,CASSQDLRAHSPLHF
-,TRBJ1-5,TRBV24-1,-,TGTGCCACCAGTGATCGGACGGACTATAGCAATCAGCCCCAGCATTTT,CATSDRTDYSNQPQHF
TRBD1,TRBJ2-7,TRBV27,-,TGTGCCAGCAGTATGACAGGGACCGCCCCCTACGAGCAGTACTTC,CASSMTGTAPYEQYF
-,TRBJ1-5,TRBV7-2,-,TGTGCCAGCAGCAACTCGGACGGACCTCAGCATTTT,CASSNSDGPQHF
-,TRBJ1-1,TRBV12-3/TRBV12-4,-,TGTGCCAGCACCGTGGGAAACAGGAACGAGAACACTGAAGCTTTCTTT,CASTVGNRNENTEAFF
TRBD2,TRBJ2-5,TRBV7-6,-,TGTGCCAGCAGCTTAGACGGGGGGATAGAGAGCCAGTACTTC,CASSLDGGIESQYF
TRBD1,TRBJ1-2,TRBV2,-,TGTGCCAGCAAGGGGACAGGGGACTATGGCTACACCTTC,CASKGTGDYGYTF
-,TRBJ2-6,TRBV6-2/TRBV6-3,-,TGTGCCAGCAGTTACTCCGGGGGTGGGGTTCTCTCTGGGGCCAACGTCCTGACTTTC,CASSYSGGGVLSGANVLTF
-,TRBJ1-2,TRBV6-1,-,TGTGCCAGCAGGGGCGGAGGTTCCTATGGCTACACCTTC,CASRGGGSYGYTF
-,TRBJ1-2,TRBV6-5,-,TGTGCCAGCAGTTACTCCCCCCCCGGGACTAACATATATGGCTACACCTTC,CASSYSPPGTNIYGYTF
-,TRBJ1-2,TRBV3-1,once,TGTGCCAGCAGCCAAGATACGACAGCCCATGGCTACACCTTC,CASSQDTTAHGYTF
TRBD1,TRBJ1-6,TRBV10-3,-,TGTGCCACGAGGGACAGGGTTGGTTCACCCCTCCACTTT,CATRDRVGSPLHF
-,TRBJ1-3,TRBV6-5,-,TGTGCCAGCAGTCGGCAGGGAGTCCTGGGAAACACCATATATTTT,CASSRQGVLGNTIYF
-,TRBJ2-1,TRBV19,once,TGTGCCACCCGGCGGCAGGGGGGAAACAATGAGCAGTTCTTC,CATRRQGGNNEQFF
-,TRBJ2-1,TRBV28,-,TGTGCCAGCAGTTTAACAGGGTGGCCCGGATCATACAATGAGCAGTTCTTC,CASSLTGWPGSYNEQFF
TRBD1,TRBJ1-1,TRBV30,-,TGTGCCTGGACAGGGACAGATTTGAACACTGAAGCTTTCTTT,CAWTGTDLNTEAFF
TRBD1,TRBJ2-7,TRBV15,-,TGTGCCACCCGACCGGGACAGGGGGCCGTAAAGCAGTACTTC,CATRPGQGAVKQYF
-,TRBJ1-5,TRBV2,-,TGTGCCAGCATGGGCCTTGATCAGCCCCAGCATTTT,CASMGLDQPQHF
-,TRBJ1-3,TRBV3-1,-,TGTGCCAGCACCTCCCGGGCCGTTGGAAACACCATATATTTT,CASTSRAVGNTIYF
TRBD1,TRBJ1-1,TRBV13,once,TGTGCCAGCAGTCGGACAGGGGATGGGAACACTGAAGCTTTCTTT,CASSRTGDGNTEAFF
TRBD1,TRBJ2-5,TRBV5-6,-,TGTGCCAGCAGCTTGCCGGGACAGGGCCAAGAGACCCAGTACTTC,CASSLPGQGQETQYF
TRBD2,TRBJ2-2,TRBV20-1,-,TGCAGTGCTAGAGTGCCAGCGGGGGGGCGGAACACCGGGGAGCTGTTTTTT,CSARVPAGGRNTGELFF
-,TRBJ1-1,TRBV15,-,TGTGCCACCAGCAGTTCCACACAACGGAACACTGAAGCTTTCTTT,CATSSSTQRNTEAFF
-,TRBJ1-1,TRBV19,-,TGTGCCAGTAGTCCCCGGAGGGAGAGGGCAATAGAAGCTTTCTTT,CASSPRRERAIEAFF
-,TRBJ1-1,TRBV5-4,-,TGTGCCAGCAGCTTGGCCAGCACTGAAGCTTTCTTT,CASSLASTEAFF
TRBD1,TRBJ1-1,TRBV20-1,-,TGCAGTGCTGAGACAGGGAGCATGAACACTGAAGCTTTCTTT,CSAETGSMNTEAFF
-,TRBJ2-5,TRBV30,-,TGTGCCTGGAGTATTCGTAGGGGCGGAGAGACCCAGTACTTC,CAWSIRRGGETQYF
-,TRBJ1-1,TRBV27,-,TGTGCCAGCAGCGGTGACAGTTTTGAAGCTTTCTTT,CASSGDSFEAFF